This T cell receptor beta chain was identified during a study of shared T cell receptors in the human thymus (dated by TCRdb to the early 2020s). Some background on the complete study: The study examined how the human thymus generates shared, self-reactive T-cell receptor alpha chains.

Libraries came from the immunoSEQ multiplex PCR assay. TCRdb mirrors the immuneACCESS table, restricted to in-frame sequences. Some clones are absent from its copies; in checked studies, under half trace to an unresolved V gene, and the reason for the others is unknown. The sample records 700,000 or so clones, 80% to 90% of which are singletons. The top ten clones comprise roughly 0.01% of the sample. Sequences MNHNS (CDR1) and SASEGT (CDR2) are obtained from the germline V gene. The V end gives up 4 bases and the J end 3 bases, leaving 7 bases in the junction not matched to a gene. Inclusive of the bounding cysteine and phenylalanine, the CDR3 is 16 residues long. The sequence is cut down to CDR3 DNA, 48 bases in frame from base 1. Only a few counts were recorded for this clone. The antigen it binds to is not known. Per-base quality was not reported, and no clone a single base away is much larger than it.

These data were also reused for a study on human thymus T cells. The other study reports the following: The donors were immunologically healthy infants in Finland who had open corrective cardiac surgery for congenital heart defects. Thymus tissue was collected as surgical resects that were removed during corrective cardiac surgery. Biased V and J gene segment usage appeared to be present in both thymic and peripheral blood repertoires. The related research reported highly overlapping thymic TCR repertoires among unrelated individuals. The study characterized TCR alpha and beta repertoires from eight infant thymus samples and a few related peripheral blood samples. Donor ages ranged from about 6 to 244 days, and the cohort comprised five or six male and a couple of female infants. Thymocytes were mechanically released from the tissue and were stored as pellets of about 8.5-31 million cells at -70 degrees C. Genomic DNA was extracted from frozen cell pellets with a QIAsymphony instrument. Using the immunoSEQ multiplex PCR assay, the TCRB and TCRAD loci were amplified from a standardized quantity of quality-controlled genomic DNA. Amplicons spanned the V(D)J region at a length sufficient to cover the CDR3 and identify V and J genes. Through the commercial immunoSEQ service, the amplicons were sequenced on an Illumina platform. Primer bias and sequencing errors were corrected using previously described methods, and TCRAD and TCRB definitions followed the IMGT database. The repertoires were analysed using immunoSEQ Analyzer 3.0 and VDJTools for basic statistics, V/J segment usage, diversity estimates, rarefaction and pairwise overlap. Chao1, ChaoE, Efron-Thisted, Shannon and inverse Simpson indices were used to estimate diversity, which was also estimated on datasets down-sampled to the smallest sample. Repertoire overlap used strict matching of CDR3 nucleotide sequence, V gene and J gene, with Jaccard-based multidimensional scaling clustering. Thymus samples yielded on average roughly 810,000 unique TCRB clonotypes, compared with 75,000 to 100,000 from blood samples.

The sequence joins TRBV6-1 to TRBJ1-1, and TRBD1 aligns with 11 junction nucleotides. Sequencing used thymocytes. The source of this sequence is a girl under three years old with a congenital heart defect. Donor details come from another sample of the same person, matched by shared clones. The CDR3 protein is CASSVMDRGHDTEAFF. The nucleotide sequence is given as TGTGCCAGCAGTGTCATGGACAGGGGGCATGACACTGAAGCTTTCTTT.